These 7 T cell receptor beta chains came from one sample sequenced in a study of T cells in localized non-small cell lung cancer. Libraries were prepared by immunoSEQ multiplex PCR; TCRdb keeps only in-frame clonotypes and omits some of them. The sample shows roughly 15,000 clones, 90% of them seen only once. This specimen consisted of peripheral blood mononuclear cells, obtained before any cancer treatment. These receptors all stem from a woman aged 40 to 75 with stage III lung adenocarcinoma.

V is TRBV28 and J is TRBJ1-4; D may be TRBD1 (6 bases). The CDR3 is made up of 14 amino acids. Germline V gives CDR1 MDHEN, CDR2 SYDVKM. The ends were cut back, 8 bases at V and 7 bases at J, with 17 bases in the middle. CDR3: CASRGDTSSEKLFF. The CDR3, as DNA: TGTGCCAGCCGAGGGGACACATCCAGTGAAAAACTGTTTTTT.

The rearrangement uses TRBV6-1 and TRBJ1-1; D is uncertain. V was clipped by 5 bases and J by 4 bases, with 11 bases between them. In germline, CDR1 is MNHNS, CDR2 SASEGT. The CDR3 has 13 residues. CDR3 sequence reads: CASSKGFGTEAFF. The DNA for the CDR3 is TGTGCCAGCAGTAAGGGATTTGGCACTGAAGCTTTCTTT.

The chain is built from TRBV11-3 and TRBJ2-7, with 9 positions matching TRBD1. The germline gives CDR1 SGHNT, CDR2 YENEEA. J lost 6 bases, V lost 3 bases, and 9 bases had no gene match. The CDR3 covers 15 residues. The chain's CDR3 is CASSLDRGGLREQYF. The CDR3 DNA is TGTGCCAGCAGCTTGGACAGGGGCGGACTACGCGAGCAGTACTTC. The entire variable domain, with the rest obtained from reference TRBV11-3 and TRBJ2-7, is as follows: EAGVVQSPRYKIIEKKQPVAFWCNPISGHNTLYWYLQNLGQGPELLIRYENEEAVDDSQLPKDRFSAERLKGVDSTLKIQPAELGDSAVYLCASSLDRGGLREQYFGPGTRLTVT.

V and J are TRBV5-6 and TRBJ1-1; no clear D gene. V dropped 4 bases and J dropped 8 bases, with 12 bases sitting between them. CDR1 SGHDT and CDR2 YYEEEE come from the germline V gene. The CDR3 runs to 12 residues. CDR3 DNA sequence: TGTGCCAGCAGCCGCGGGCGTGGCGAAGCTTTCTTT. Translated: CASSRGRGEAFF.

The chain joins TRBV4-2 to TRBJ1-5; D remains ambiguous. The CDR3 covers 17 residues. V dropped 0 bases and J dropped 3 bases, with 15 bases sitting between them. The V gene's germline CDR1 is LGHNA and CDR2 YNFKEQ. CDR3 bases: TGTGCCAGCAGCCAAGAGGCCGGGCAAACCTCCAATCAGCCCCAGCATTTT. Translation gives CASSQEAGQTSNQPQHF.

The chain employs TRBV27 and TRBJ1-5, with a weak D call TRBD1 (6 bases). This CDR3 contains 13 residues. The germline gives CDR1 MNHEY, CDR2 SMNVEV (reference sequence). V was shortened by 5 bases and J by 5 bases, with 10 bases between the two germline ends. CDR3 sequence (DNA): TGTGCCAGCAGTCGGCCAGGGGATCAGCCCCAGCATTTT. Amino acid sequence: CASSRPGDQPQHF.

This clone was counted a single time. J is TRBJ2-3 and V is TRBV7-2, with D maybe TRBD1 (6 bases). Trimming stripped 1 base from V and 4 bases from J, with 9 bases between. The germline V gene encodes CDR1 SGHTA and CDR2 FQGNSA. The CDR3 has 14 residues. The CDR3 reads CASSLGQDPDTQYF. The CDR3 DNA is TGTGCCAGCAGCTTAGGACAGGATCCAGATACGCAGTATTTT.